Shown below are 32 T cell receptor beta chains from a single sample sequenced in a study of blood T cell repertoires in COVID-19. Only in-frame clones appear in the TCRdb table, and some are missing; sequencing was by immunoSEQ multiplex PCR. The table lists 360,000 or so clones, roughly nine tenths of them singletons. The sample consisted of peripheral blood. These receptors were obtained from a woman aged 55-75 years with COVID-19, enrolled during active disease.

V and J are TRBV3-1 (or the pseudogene TRBV3-2) and TRBJ2-4; TRBD1 is a possible D gene (5 bases). The CDR3 spans 17 residues. Germline-derived CDR1 and CDR2 are LGHDT and YNNKEL (reference sequence). The V gene lost 4 bases and the J gene lost 2 bases, with 18 bases spanning the gap. CDR3 sequence (DNA): TGTGCCAGCAGCCCCCTGGGGCTCATGGTTCCCAAAAACATTCAGTACTTC. Protein: CASSPLGLMVPKNIQYF.

The chain recombines TRBV9 with TRBJ1-6, with 8 bases identical to TRBD1. Trimming took 3 bases from V and 8 from J; bases not matched to a gene: 7. Germline loops: CDR1 SGDLS, CDR2 YYNGEE. This CDR3 contains 15 residues. The CDR3 loop is CASSAQGAADSPLHF. Written as DNA, the CDR3 is TGTGCCAGCAGCGCCCAGGGGGCTGCAGATTCACCCCTCCACTTT.

The chain carries TRBV28 and TRBJ1-2, with TRBD1 as a possible D gene (5 bases). Looked up from germline, CDR1 is MDHEN and CDR2 is SYDVKM. This CDR3 is built from 14 residues. Trimming pared 6 bases from V and 5 bases from J, leaving 16 bases between. The CDR3 loop is CASSTGRAGYGYTF. CDR3 coding DNA: TGTGCCAGCAGCACAGGCAGGGCTGGGTATGGCTACACCTTC.

The chain uses TRBV20-1 and TRBJ2-1; TRBD1 is a possible D gene (5 bases). Germline loops: CDR1 DFQATT, CDR2 SNEGSKA (reference sequence). V was cut by 5 bases and J by 7 bases, with 9 bases left in between. The CDR3 is 11 amino acids. The CDR3 sequence: CSAQKGNEQFF. Written as DNA, the CDR3 is TGCAGTGCTCAAAAGGGGAATGAGCAGTTCTTC.

The chain recombines TRBV2 with TRBJ1-1, with 8 positions matching TRBD1. V lost 5 bases, J lost 10 bases, and 6 bases stayed unmatched. Germline-derived CDR1 and CDR2 are SNHLY and FYNNEI. This CDR3 comprises 12 residues. The CDR3 protein is CASSYRTGRAFF. In nucleotides, the CDR3 is TGTGCCAGCAGTTACAGGACAGGGCGAGCTTTCTTT.

The chain recombines TRBV9 with TRBJ2-1; D might be TRBD2 (7 bases). Germline values: CDR1 SGDLS, CDR2 YYNGEE. Deletions cut 3 bases from V and 4 bases from J, with 14 bases between. The CDR3 spans 15 residues. For the CDR3, the DNA is TGTGCCAGCAGCGCCGCGGGGGCCACATACAATGAGCAGTTCTTC. Its translation is CASSAAGATYNEQFF.

This chain uses TRBV27 with TRBJ1-2; perhaps TRBD1 as D (6 bases). The CDR3 covers 15 residues. CDR1 is MNHEY and CDR2 is SMNVEV in the germline V gene (reference sequence). The V end was cut by 5 bases, the J end by 2 bases, with 15 bases between. In DNA form, the CDR3 reads TGTGCCAGCAGTCTAACAGGGTCGGTGAACTATGGCTACACCTTC. The encoded protein is CASSLTGSVNYGYTF.

Concerning this clone: Compared with germline, one end of the junction differs, possibly owing to a read error. CDR3: CASSLTWTAKYGHTF. The CDR3 DNA follows: TGTGCCAGTAGCCTCACGTGGACAGCTAAATATGGCCACACCTTC. This chain connects TRBV19 to TRBJ1-2; D is possibly TRBD1 (6 bases). Germline CDR1 is LNHDA and CDR2 is SQIVND (reference sequence). CDR3 length equals 15 residues.

CDR3: CASSFAASTYEQYF. CDR3 bases: TGTGCCAGCAGCTTCGCAGCTAGTACTTACGAGCAGTACTTC. The rearrangement uses TRBV5-5 and TRBJ2-7, with D uncertain. V was pared by 2 bases and J by 4 bases, with 13 bases between. In germline, CDR1 is SGHKS, CDR2 YYEKEE (reference sequence). The CDR3 runs to 14 residues.

The CDR3 region is CASSSDRDLLMNTEAFF. CDR3 nucleotide sequence: TGTGCCAGCAGCTCGGACAGGGACTTACTCATGAACACTGAAGCTTTCTTT. J is TRBJ1-1 and V is TRBV7-9, with 8 positions matching TRBD1. There are 17 residues in the CDR3. Germline loops: CDR1 SEHNR, CDR2 FQNEAQ (reference sequence). J was trimmed by 0 bases and V by 4 bases; bases with no gene match: 10.

CDR3 loop: CSASKGGPREQYF. The CDR3 region has the DNA TGCAGTGCTAGTAAGGGGGGGCCGCGAGAGCAGTACTTC. The chain couples TRBV20-1 to TRBJ2-7; tentatively, D is TRBD2 (7 bases). The CDR3 spans 13 residues. V was cut by 3 bases and J by 7 bases, with 16 bases left in between. The V gene's germline CDR1 is DFQATT and CDR2 SNEGSKA (reference sequence).

The J gene is TRBJ1-6, the V gene TRBV9; 9 nucleotides agree with TRBD1. The CDR3 sequence is 17 residues long. Germline V gene sequence: CDR1 SGDLS, CDR2 YYNGEE. Losses at the gene ends were 3 bases for V and 6 bases for J; bases not matched to a gene: 10. The CDR3 DNA is TGTGCCAGCAGCGGCCAACAGGGGGCAACTCCTAATTCACCCCTCCACTTT. Amino acid sequence: CASSGQQGATPNSPLHF.

This clone has just a few counts. The chain carries TRBV28 and TRBJ2-7, with 7 bases that match TRBD2. This CDR3 comprises 14 residues. Germline CDR1 reads MDHEN; CDR2 reads SYDVKM. With V trimmed by 6 bases and J by 1 base, 6 bases remained unmatched. CDR3 nucleotide sequence: TGTGCCAGCAGGTCTCAGGGAGGGTCCTACGAGCAGTACTTC. This encodes CASRSQGGSYEQYF. The whole variable domain, filled in from reference TRBV28 and TRBJ2-7, reads DVKVTQSSRYLVKRTGEKVFLECVQDMDHENMFWYRQDPGLGLRLIYFSYDVKMKEKGDIPEGYSVSREKKERFSLILESASTNQTSMYLCASRSQGGSYEQYFGPGTRLTVT.

This chain joins TRBV6-1 and TRBJ1-5, with 9 bases that match TRBD1. The germline V gene encodes CDR1 MNHNS and CDR2 SASEGT. The CDR3 length is 16 residues. V trimming: 4 bases; J trimming: 4 bases; junction bases outside the gene matches: 8. CDR3 sequence reads: CASSGLGQGKNQPQHF. CDR3 in DNA: TGTGCCAGCAGTGGCTTGGGACAGGGTAAAAATCAGCCCCAGCATTTT.

The chain recombines TRBV9 with TRBJ2-1; D is uncertain. CDR3 length equals 14 residues. Looked up from germline, CDR1 is SGDLS and CDR2 is YYNGEE. Deletions cut 2 bases from V and 5 bases from J, with 11 bases between. CDR3 sequence reads: CASSVLAENNEQFF. The CDR3 DNA sequence: TGTGCCAGCAGCGTCCTGGCAGAAAACAATGAGCAGTTCTTC.

The chain carries TRBV3-1 (or the pseudogene TRBV3-2) and TRBJ1-3; no reliable D call. The germline V gene has CDR1 LGHDT and CDR2 YNNKEL (reference sequence). The CDR3 is 16 residues long. Trimming took off 1 base at V and 0 bases at J, with 10 bases between the two ends. For the CDR3, the DNA is TGTGCCAGCAGCCAAGGGCAGACTAGCTCTGGAAACACCATATATTTT. This encodes CASSQGQTSSGNTIYF.

The CDR3 region is CASSPQVGGAWEQFF. The CDR3 region has the DNA TGTGCCAGCAGCCCCCAGGTTGGGGGGGCATGGGAGCAGTTCTTC. The rearrangement links TRBV5-6 to TRBJ2-1, with TRBD2 as a possible D gene (7 bases). The germline gives CDR1 SGHDT, CDR2 YYEEEE. The CDR3 is 15 amino acids. The V gene lost 4 bases and the J gene lost 10 bases, with 21 bases spanning the gap.

This chain uses TRBV28 with TRBJ2-7; D perhaps matches TRBD1 (6 bases). The length of the CDR3 is 15 residues. V dropped 6 bases and J dropped 6 bases, with 21 bases sitting between them. The germline V gene has CDR1 MDHEN and CDR2 SYDVKM. DNA for the CDR3: TGTGCCAGCAGCATCACGGGGCAGGGGTCCCTCGAGCAGTACTTC. It specifies CASSITGQGSLEQYF.

The V call is TRBV5-1, the J call TRBJ1-3; D gene uncertain. The V end lost 0 bases, the J end lost 2 bases, and 6 bases lay between the germline ends. The CDR3 sequence is 14 residues long. Germline loops: CDR1 SGHRS, CDR2 YFSETQ. The CDR3 protein is CASSLDSTGNTIYF. CDR3 sequence (DNA): TGCGCCAGCAGCTTGGACTCAACTGGAAACACCATATATTTT.

This clone was detected once. This chain links TRBV11-3 with TRBJ2-1; 10 nucleotides align to TRBD1. Looked up from germline, CDR1 is SGHNT and CDR2 is YENEEA. V shed 9 bases, J shed 8 bases, and the junction held 16 bases outside the gene matches. This CDR3 comprises 16 residues. CDR3 nucleotide sequence: TGTGCCAGTCCAAAGGTCCGGGACAGGGGTCGGGATGAGCAGTTCTTC. Its translation is CASPKVRDRGRDEQFF.

The chain links TRBV19 to TRBJ1-6, with D perhaps TRBD1 (5 bases). From germline, CDR1 is LNHDA and CDR2 SQIVND (reference sequence). Trimming cost V 5 bases and J 3 bases, with 14 bases left between them. The length of the CDR3 is 16 residues. This CDR3 reads CASSPGGGYYNSPLHF. The CDR3 DNA is TGTGCCAGTAGTCCCGGCGGGGGATACTATAATTCACCCCTCCACTTT.

This chain joins TRBV11-2 and TRBJ1-2; 10 nucleotides line up with TRBD1. The ends lost 5 bases at V and 0 bases at J; junction bases unmatched: 6. The CDR3 runs 16 residues. In germline, CDR1 is SGHAT, CDR2 FQNNGV. Here the CDR3 DNA reads TGTGCCAGCAGCCCCCAAGGGACAGGGGCTAACTATGGCTACACCTTC. As protein: CASSPQGTGANYGYTF. The full variable domain, in which reference TRBV11-2 and TRBJ1-2 provide the parts outside the CDR3, is EAGVAQSPRYKIIEKRQSVAFWCNPISGHATLYWYQQILGQGPKLLIQFQNNGVVDDSQLPKDRFSAERLKGVDSTLKIQPAKLEDSAVYLCASSPQGTGANYGYTFGSGTRLTVV.

As to this clone: The sample holds other DNA sequences that translate to the same CDR3. DNA of the CDR3: TGCGCCAGCAGCTTGGTGGCGGGGGGGCCCGAGACCCAGTACTTC. Translating it yields CASSLVAGGPETQYF. The V and J genes are TRBV5-1 and TRBJ2-5; 9 positions match TRBD2. CDR1 SGHRS and CDR2 YFSETQ come from the germline V gene. V lost 0 bases to trimming and J lost 5 bases; unmatched junction nucleotides: 5. The CDR3 covers 15 residues.

The V and J genes are TRBV5-6 and TRBJ2-7; the D gene is possibly TRBD2 (7 bases). In germline, CDR1 is SGHDT, CDR2 YYEEEE. V was cut by 3 bases and J by 6 bases, with 16 bases left in between. The CDR3 is made up of 14 amino acids. CDR3 amino acids: CASSSRGAGGEQYF. The CDR3 DNA reads as TGTGCCAGCAGCTCCCGGGGGGCCGGCGGCGAGCAGTACTTC.

The gene calls are TRBV19 and TRBJ1-5, with D perhaps TRBD1 (5 bases). The CDR3 runs 14 residues. Germline CDR1 LNHDA, CDR2 SQIVND (reference sequence). Trimming took 3 bases from V and 1 from J, leaving 7 bases between them. The DNA of the CDR3 is TGTGCCAGTAGTATTTCAGGGAGCAATCAGCCCCAGCATTTT. Protein sequence: CASSISGSNQPQHF. Variable domain in full (rest from reference TRBV19 and TRBJ1-5): DGGITQSPKYLFRKEGQNVTLSCEQNLNHDAMYWYRQDPGQGLRLIYYSQIVNDFQKGDIAEGYSVSREKKESFPLTVTSAQKNPTAFYLCASSISGSNQPQHFGDGTRLSIL.

The chain links TRBV7-3 to TRBJ1-4, with D possibly matching TRBD1 (6 bases). The CDR3 loop spans 15 amino acids. Germline lookup yields CDR1 SGHTA and CDR2 FQGTGA. V gave up 5 bases and J gave up 3 bases, with 13 bases separating them. CDR3 in DNA: TGTGCCAGCAGCCGCACCAGGGGACCTAATGAAAAACTGTTTTTT. It codes for CASSRTRGPNEKLFF.

The chain couples TRBV19 to TRBJ1-4, with TRBD1 as a possible D gene (5 bases). Germline CDR1 and CDR2: LNHDA and SQIVND (reference sequence). The V and J ends lost 7 bases and 8 bases respectively, with 14 bases between them. There are 13 residues in the CDR3. CDR3 region: CASKRQGDEKLFF. CDR3 nucleotides: TGTGCCAGTAAACGCCAGGGCGACGAAAAACTGTTTTTT.

This clone was seen a single time. CDR3 sequence (DNA): TGTGCCAGCGAGTCAGGGGAGTCATACGAGCAGTACTTC. Protein: CASESGESYEQYF. The chain joins TRBV5-5 to TRBJ2-7, with D perhaps matching TRBD1 (6 bases). Germline V CDR1 and CDR2: SGHKS, YYEKEE (reference sequence). V was shortened by 7 bases and J by 4 bases, with 15 bases between the two germline ends. The CDR3 length is 13 residues.

The rearrangement links TRBV19 to TRBJ1-1; tentatively, D is TRBD1 (5 bases). The CDR3 loop spans 17 amino acids. Trimming left V 5 bases short and J 1 base short, with 20 bases between. The germline V gene encodes CDR1 LNHDA and CDR2 SQIVND (reference sequence). The CDR3 DNA reads as TGTGCCAGTAGTGATTACGGACAATCTCTAAAGAACACTGAAGCTTTCTTT. This gives the protein CASSDYGQSLKNTEAFF.

V gene TRBV4-1 combines with J gene TRBJ1-2; TRBD1 matches at 9 bases. Trimming cost V 4 bases and J 5 bases; bases outside gene matches: 17. The CDR3 length is 18 residues. CDR1 is MGHRA and CDR2 is YSYEKL in the germline V gene. The CDR3 region has the DNA TGCGCCAGCAGCCCATCTCCAGGGACAGGGATCCAAGCTTATGGCTACACCTTC. This sequence encodes CASSPSPGTGIQAYGYTF.

CDR3 amino acids: CASSLGGVGNIYEQYF. The DNA of the CDR3 is TGTGCCAGCAGCTTAGGGGGGGTAGGCAATATATACGAGCAGTACTTC. V and J are TRBV11-2 and TRBJ2-7; D possibly corresponds to TRBD2 (6 bases). This CDR3 region has 16 residues. V was shortened by 1 base and J by 4 bases, with 17 bases between the two germline ends. Germline V gives CDR1 SGHAT, CDR2 FQNNGV.

The V and J genes are TRBV28 and TRBJ2-1; D is unclear. This CDR3 is built from 14 residues. The V gene's germline CDR1 is MDHEN and CDR2 SYDVKM. V lost 1 base, J lost 1 base, and 5 bases lay in between. The CDR3 region is CASSLSVSYNEQFF. CDR3 in DNA: TGTGCCAGCAGTTTATCGGTGTCCTACAATGAGCAGTTCTTC.